This is a list of T cell receptor beta chains from one sample in a study of shared clonotypes between healthy human individuals. Clones were sequenced by immunoSEQ multiplex PCR, and TCRdb holds only the in-frame ones, with some missing. The table shows about 1.5 million clones, with 98% occurring only once. Sequences were obtained from naive CD4+ T cells sorted from blood. These receptors were collected from a man aged 25 to 40 in good health. CDR3s include the opening cysteine and the closing phenylalanine or tryptophan. The D gene is left open where the match is weak. Only some rows state a clone size, as once, few, many or a class for expanded clones.

>NA|11|TRBV28|NA|TRBJ2-5
CASSYAGTQYF
TGTGCCAGCAGCTACGCTGGGACCCAGTACTTC
>NA|13|TRBV28|TRBD1|TRBJ2-4
CATGGQAKNIQYF
TGTGCCACAGGGGGCCAAGCCAAAAACATTCAGTACTTC
>NA|16|TRBV7-6|TRBD1|TRBJ2-7
CASSNLEGQGLGEQYF
TGTGCCAGCAGCAACCTTGAGGGACAGGGTTTAGGCGAGCAGTACTTC
>NA|16|TRBV9|NA|TRBJ2-3
CASSVVGGPNTDTQYF
TGTGCCAGCAGCGTAGTGGGCGGGCCCAACACAGATACGCAGTATTTT
>NA|17|TRBV2|TRBD1|TRBJ1-2
CASRVRPGQGAGDGYTF
TGTGCCAGCCGGGTACGACCGGGACAGGGGGCTGGAGATGGCTACACCTTC
>NA|14|TRBV19|NA|TRBJ2-3
CASSPGRLADTQYF
TGTGCCAGTAGCCCGGGGAGGCTAGCAGATACGCAGTATTTT
>NA|15|TRBV15|NA|TRBJ2-7
CATSRGRGTSYEQYF
TGTGCCACCAGCAGAGGCCGGGGCACCTCCTACGAGCAGTACTTC
>NA|15|TRBV19|NA|TRBJ1-2
CASSIRQPSEYGYTF
TGTGCCAGTAGTATCAGACAGCCCTCAGAATATGGCTACACCTTC
>NA|13|TRBV11-2|NA|TRBJ1-5
CASSRHRNQPQHF
TGTGCCAGCAGCCGACATCGCAATCAGCCCCAGCATTTT
>NA|15|TRBV25-1|TRBD1|TRBJ2-3
CASSYGQGRTDTQYF
TGTGCCAGCAGCTACGGACAGGGGCGCACAGATACGCAGTATTTT
>NA|13|TRBV10-2|NA|TRBJ2-3
CASLYPSTDTQYF
TGCGCCAGCCTCTACCCAAGCACAGATACGCAGTATTTT
>NA|15|TRBV2|NA|TRBJ2-1
CASSERIASGGEQFF
TGTGCCAGCAGTGAACGCATTGCATCCGGTGGTGAGCAGTTCTTC
>once|14|TRBV7-6|NA|TRBJ2-7
CASSPAGTVYEQYF
TGTGCCAGCAGCCCCGCCGGGACTGTTTACGAGCAGTACTTC
>NA|16|TRBV5-4|TRBD2|TRBJ2-7
CASSLDGLVLPYEQYF
TGTGCCAGCAGCTTGGATGGACTAGTACTTCCCTACGAGCAGTACTTC
>NA|12|TRBV5-1|NA|TRBJ2-7
CASSLSGNEQYF
TGCGCCAGCAGCTTGTCGGGGAACGAGCAGTACTTC
>NA|17|TRBV7-2|TRBD1|TRBJ2-1
CASSLGTLGQGLNEQFF
TGTGCCAGCAGCTTAGGGACTCTGGGACAGGGGTTGAATGAGCAGTTCTTC
>NA|14|TRBV4-2|NA|TRBJ2-7
CASSQDAWGDEQYF
TGTGCCAGCAGCCAGGACGCTTGGGGCGACGAGCAGTACTTC
>NA|15|TRBV5-4|NA|TRBJ2-1
CASIYHPGYPNEQFF
TGTGCCAGCATCTACCACCCGGGATACCCCAATGAGCAGTTCTTC
>NA|18|TRBV9|TRBD1|TRBJ1-1
CASSVNDRGSFMNTEAFF
TGTGCCAGCAGCGTCAACGACAGGGGTTCTTTTATGAACACTGAAGCTTTCTTT
>NA|13|TRBV7-2|NA|TRBJ1-2
CASSYPGVYGYTF
TGTGCCAGCAGCTACCCAGGGGTCTATGGCTACACCTTC
>once|14|TRBV6-6|TRBD1|TRBJ2-3
CASSTGTGTDTQYF
TGTGCCAGCAGTACCGGGACAGGGACAGATACGCAGTATTTT
>NA|12|TRBV5-1|NA|TRBJ1-1
CASSEMGGSAFF
TGCGCCAGCAGCGAGATGGGAGGCTCTGCTTTCTTT
>NA|17|TRBV19|TRBD1|TRBJ1-2
CASSFLGPPGQGRGYTF
TGTGCCAGTAGTTTCCTCGGGCCCCCGGGACAGGGTCGGGGCTACACCTTC
>once|15|TRBV2|NA|TRBJ2-3
CARGVSRSTGDTQYF
TGTGCCAGGGGGGTTAGCAGGTCGACCGGAGATACGCAGTATTTT
>NA|15|TRBV25-1|TRBD2|TRBJ2-1
CASSGSGRHYNEQFF
TGTGCCAGCAGTGGGAGCGGGAGGCACTACAATGAGCAGTTCTTC
>NA|18|TRBV19|TRBD2|TRBJ2-1
CASSIAFGLAGPYNEQFF
TGTGCCAGTAGTATAGCCTTTGGACTAGCGGGACCTTACAATGAGCAGTTCTTC
>NA|15|TRBV5-1|NA|TRBJ1-5
CASSLAGGSGQPQHF
TGCGCCAGCAGCTTGGCCGGGGGGTCAGGTCAGCCCCAGCATTTT
>few|13|TRBV19|TRBD1|TRBJ1-4
CASSQGVYEKLFF
TGTGCCAGTAGCCAGGGGGTTTACGAAAAACTGTTTTTT
>once|13|TRBV14|NA|TRBJ2-1
CASSPKERDEQFF
TGTGCCAGCAGCCCCAAGGAGCGGGATGAGCAGTTCTTC
>few|14|TRBV6-5|NA|TRBJ1-4
CASSYSGDWGKLFF
TGTGCCAGCAGTTACAGCGGGGATTGGGGAAAACTGTTTTTT
>NA|16|TRBV5-1|TRBD2|TRBJ2-7
CASSLGGLAGQYEQYF
TGCGCCAGCAGCTTGGGGGGACTAGCGGGACAATACGAGCAGTACTTC
>NA|15|TRBV28|TRBD1|TRBJ2-1
CASSPDRGAYNEQFF
TGTGCCAGCAGTCCCGACAGGGGGGCCTACAATGAGCAGTTCTTC
>once|20|TRBV14|TRBD2|TRBJ2-3
CASSHYKRGLAGAPTDTQYF
TGTGCCAGCAGCCACTACAAGCGGGGACTAGCGGGAGCGCCCACAGATACGCAGTATTTT
>NA|12|TRBV7-2|NA|TRBJ2-3
CASSSPEDTQYF
TGTGCCAGCAGCTCTCCGGAAGATACGCAGTATTTT
>NA|15|TRBV6-5|NA|TRBJ2-1
CASSYSIAGAGEQFF
TGTGCCAGCAGTTACTCCATTGCTGGGGCGGGTGAGCAGTTCTTC
>NA|19|TRBV5-4|NA|TRBJ2-6
CASSSRQMGGRTGANVLTF
TGTGCCAGCAGCTCCCGTCAGATGGGGGGCAGGACTGGGGCCAACGTCCTGACTTTC
>NA|11|TRBV20-1|NA|TRBJ2-7
CSPAENYEQYF
TGCAGCCCAGCGGAGAACTACGAGCAGTACTTC
>NA|13|TRBV18|NA|TRBJ1-1
CASSPTEGTEAFF
TGTGCCAGCTCACCGACCGAGGGGACTGAAGCTTTCTTT